The 2 T cell receptor beta chains in this list originate from one sample, sequenced in a study of T cell responses to AZD1222 COVID-19 vaccine. The repertoire was sequenced with immunoSEQ multiplex PCR; TCRdb's copy has only in-frame clones and lacks some. This sample has about 120,000 clones, with 70% to 90% found just once. The sequencing used peripheral blood, collected on day 0 of AZD1222 vaccination. Receptor source: an adult in good health.

DNA of the CDR3: TGTGCCAGCAGCTCGACAGGGAAAGACTATAATTCACCCCTCCACTTT. Amino acids: CASSSTGKDYNSPLHF. V and J are TRBV7-6 and TRBJ1-6; 7 nucleotides align to TRBD1. CDR3 length: 16 residues. The ends lost 4 bases at V and 3 bases at J; junction bases unmatched: 6. CDR1 SGHVS and CDR2 FNYEAQ come from the germline V gene.

This clone was seen a few times. The chain uses TRBV19 and TRBJ1-2; 7 nucleotides agree with TRBD1. The germline V gene has CDR1 LNHDA and CDR2 SQIVND (reference sequence). After removal of 4 bases from V and 5 bases from J, the junction contained 7 bases not matched to a gene. The CDR3 loop spans 14 amino acids. The CDR3 loop reads CASSTRDSYYGYTF. The CDR3 nucleotides read TGTGCCAGTAGTACCCGGGACAGCTATTATGGCTACACCTTC.